A single sample gave rise to the 30 T cell receptor beta chains below, sequenced in a study of B cell selection in AIRE deficiency. Sequenced by immunoSEQ multiplex PCR; TCRdb stores in-frame clones only, minus some. The sample has 20,000 to 25,000 clones, 95% to 98% seen once; the top ten hold roughly 0.18%. Conventional CD4 T cells were sorted as CD4+CD127+ cells. Sequenced material: conventional CD4+ T cells sorted from PBMCs. Source of these receptors: a human donor with AIRE deficiency.

The rearrangement joins TRBV7-9 to TRBJ2-3, with a weak D call TRBD2 (6 bases). The germline V and J ends were trimmed by 2 bases and 0 bases, with 9 bases remaining between them. Germline V gives CDR1 SEHNR, CDR2 FQNEAQ (reference sequence). CDR3 length: 15 residues. The DNA for the CDR3 is TGTGCCAGCAGCTTACGTGGGGGGAGCACAGATACGCAGTATTTT. Its protein product is CASSLRGGSTDTQYF.

This clone occurred a few times. The rearrangement links TRBV9 to TRBJ1-2, with 7 positions matching TRBD1. This CDR3 is 16 amino acids long. Germline loops: CDR1 SGDLS, CDR2 YYNGEE. V lost 0 bases to trimming and J lost 8 bases; unmatched junction nucleotides: 13. Written as DNA, the CDR3 is TGTGCCAGCAGCGTAGGTTGGGGACAGCCACTAAGAGGCTACACCTTC. It yields the protein CASSVGWGQPLRGYTF.

The rearrangement joins TRBV11-2 to TRBJ2-3; 12 nucleotides align to TRBD2. The CDR3 has 15 amino acids. The germline V gene encodes CDR1 SGHAT and CDR2 FQNNGV. J was trimmed by 5 bases and V by 2 bases; bases with no gene match: 2. The CDR3 bases are TGTGCCAGCAGCTTACCGGGACTAGCGGGAGATACGCAGTATTTT. Translation gives CASSLPGLAGDTQYF.

This sequence joins TRBV29-1 and TRBJ1-5; D is perhaps TRBD1 (6 bases). Looked up from germline, CDR1 is SQVTM and CDR2 is ANQGSEA. This CDR3 is built from 13 residues. Trimming cost V 7 bases and J 2 bases, with 12 bases left between them. The CDR3 reads CSARTAGNQPQHF. DNA for the CDR3: TGCAGCGCCCGGACAGCGGGCAATCAGCCCCAGCATTTT.

The rearrangement joins TRBV28 to TRBJ1-2, with no clear D. CDR1 and CDR2 (germline): MDHEN, SYDVKM. V lost 7 bases and J 4 bases, leaving 10 bases between the germline ends. The CDR3 length is 12 residues. CDR3 loop: CASKTEFYGYTF. DNA for the CDR3: TGTGCCAGCAAAACGGAGTTCTATGGCTACACCTTC.

The CDR3 bases are TGTGCCAGCAGCCGAGCTAGCGGGACGGAGTCAGAGCAGTACTTC. This codes for CASSRASGTESEQYF. The chain uses TRBV11-3 and TRBJ2-7, with 9 positions matching TRBD2. Germline V gene sequence: CDR1 SGHNT, CDR2 YENEEA. The CDR3 covers 15 residues. The V gene end was trimmed by 5 bases and the J gene end by 7 bases; junction bases not matched to a gene: 12.

V gene TRBV6-5 combines with J gene TRBJ1-1; no clear D gene. The CDR3 totals 14 residues. V lost 2 bases and J lost 0, with 7 bases in between. Germline V CDR1 and CDR2: MNHEY, SVGAGI. CDR3 sequence reads: CASSYRTVNTEAFF. In nucleotides, the CDR3 is TGTGCCAGCAGTTACCGGACCGTGAACACTGAAGCTTTCTTT.

The rearrangement uses TRBV7-2 and TRBJ2-1, with 12 bases fitting TRBD2. With 1 base clipped from V and 9 bases from J, the junction kept 16 bases outside the gene matches. In germline, CDR1 is SGHTA, CDR2 FQGNSA. This CDR3 comprises 19 residues. In nucleotides, the CDR3 is TGTGCCAGCAGCTTAGTCAATCGGCCCGGGACTAGCGGGCGTGGTGAGCAGTTCTTC. Translation: CASSLVNRPGTSGRGEQFF.

The chain uses TRBV6-5 and TRBJ1-1, with D hard to call. Trimming pared 0 bases from V and 4 bases from J, leaving 12 bases between. Germline V CDR1 and CDR2: MNHEY, SVGAGI. CDR3 length: 15 residues. The CDR3 DNA follows: TGTGCCAGCAGTTACTCGATATCGACGAGCACTGAAGCTTTCTTT. Translated, it gives CASSYSISTSTEAFF.

The J gene is TRBJ2-7, the V gene TRBV29-1; D is ambiguous. V was cut by 3 bases and J by 4 bases, with 10 bases left in between. The CDR3 length is 12 residues. The V gene's germline CDR1 is SQVTM and CDR2 ANQGSEA. CDR3 region: CSVEGQGYEQYF. Written as DNA, the CDR3 is TGCAGCGTTGAGGGTCAAGGGTACGAGCAGTACTTC.

The chain carries TRBV7-8 and TRBJ2-3, with 7 bases lining up with TRBD2. V lost 1 base to trimming and J lost 6 bases; unmatched junction nucleotides: 7. This CDR3 contains 15 residues. The germline V gene has CDR1 SGHVS and CDR2 FQNEAQ. This CDR3 is CASSLVRGGWDTQYF. CDR3 sequence (DNA): TGTGCCAGCAGCTTAGTCCGGGGAGGGTGGGATACGCAGTATTTT.

This clone appeared a few times. J is TRBJ1-5 and V is TRBV6-4; D gene uncertain. V was trimmed by 5 bases and J by 7 bases, leaving 12 bases between them. Germline V gene data show CDR1 as MRHNA and CDR2 as SNTAGT. The CDR3 runs to 13 residues. The DNA of the CDR3 is TGTGCCAGCAGTTTGTCAGTGGGCCAGCCCCAGCATTTT. It codes for CASSLSVGQPQHF.

The J gene is TRBJ1-2, the V gene TRBV7-2; D ambiguous. V lost 4 bases, J lost 2 bases, and 17 bases lay in between. CDR3 size: 16 residues. Germline V lookup: CDR1 SGHTA, CDR2 FQGNSA. This CDR3 is CASSSEPLLSNYGYTF. For the CDR3, the DNA is TGTGCCAGCAGCTCTGAACCCCTGTTAAGCAACTATGGCTACACCTTC. The full variable domain, its missing parts supplied by reference TRBV7-2 and TRBJ1-2, is GAGVSQSPSNKVTEKGKDVELRCDPISGHTALYWYRQSLGQGLEFLIYFQGNSAPDKSGLPSDRFSAERTGGSVSTLTIQRTQQEDSAVYLCASSSEPLLSNYGYTFGSGTRLTVV.

V is TRBV28 and J is TRBJ1-6; 10 bases line up with TRBD1. The CDR3 is made up of 15 amino acids. The germline V gene encodes CDR1 MDHEN and CDR2 SYDVKM. Unmatched junction bases numbered 5, after V lost 3 bases and J lost 9 bases. As DNA, the CDR3 is TGTGCCAGCAGTTTGGCGGGACAGGGGTTTTCACCCCTCCACTTT. Encoded protein: CASSLAGQGFSPLHF.

The CDR3 region is CAWSPQGRQTQYF. Here the CDR3 DNA reads TGTGCCTGGAGTCCTCAGGGTCGTCAGACCCAGTACTTC. This sequence joins TRBV30 and TRBJ2-5; D is perhaps TRBD1 (5 bases). Germline-derived CDR1 and CDR2 are GTSNPN and SVGIG (reference sequence). Trimming removed 2 bases from V and 6 bases from J, with 13 bases in between. The CDR3 loop spans 13 amino acids.

This chain joins TRBV9 and TRBJ2-2; D perhaps matches TRBD1 (5 bases). Trimming left V 0 bases short and J 4 bases short, with 13 bases between. Per the germline V gene, CDR1 is SGDLS and CDR2 is YYNGEE. This CDR3 has 16 amino acids. The CDR3 spells CASSVGQGSGTGELFF. The CDR3 DNA is TGTGCCAGCAGCGTAGGGCAGGGTTCTGGCACCGGGGAGCTGTTTTTT.

The rearrangement links TRBV7-8 to TRBJ2-1, with D possibly matching TRBD2 (5 bases). The CDR3 is made up of 13 amino acids. Germline V gene lookup returns CDR1 SGHVS and CDR2 FQNEAQ. Trimming pared 6 bases from V and 8 bases from J, leaving 14 bases between. The CDR3 DNA sequence: TGTGCCAGCAGGGTGGGTGGTAGCGATGAGCAGTTCTTC. It translates to CASRVGGSDEQFF.

The rearrangement links TRBV7-9 to TRBJ2-7; TRBD2 matches at 14 bases. Looked up from germline, CDR1 is SEHNR and CDR2 is FQNEAQ (reference sequence). The CDR3 runs 15 residues. Trimming cost V 5 bases and J 5 bases; bases outside gene matches: 5. In DNA form, the CDR3 reads TGTGCCAGCAGCCCTCGACTAGCGGGAGGGGACGAGCAGTACTTC. Translation: CASSPRLAGGDEQYF.

The V call is TRBV6-5, the J call TRBJ2-5, with TRBD2 matching over 9 bases. The CDR3 covers 16 residues. The ends lost 2 bases at V and 5 bases at J; junction bases unmatched: 9. CDR1 is MNHEY and CDR2 is SVGAGI in the germline V gene. The CDR3 protein is CASSYGLAGMGETQYF. The DNA for the CDR3 is TGTGCCAGCAGTTACGGGCTAGCGGGAATGGGTGAGACCCAGTACTTC.

This chain uses TRBV28 with TRBJ2-7; D ambiguous. The CDR3 is 12 residues long. V lost 3 bases, J lost 3 bases, and 6 bases lay in between. Germline V CDR1 and CDR2: MDHEN, SYDVKM. The CDR3 nucleotides read TGTGCCAGCAGTTTCCCCCTCTACGAGCAGTACTTC. Protein: CASSFPLYEQYF.

The CDR3 here is CASSENTEAFF. The DNA of the CDR3 is TGTGCCAGCAGCGAGAACACTGAAGCTTTCTTT. The V call is TRBV28, the J call TRBJ1-1; D is uncertain. The V gene lost 6 bases and the J gene lost 1 base, with 3 bases spanning the gap. Germline V CDR1 and CDR2: MDHEN, SYDVKM. The CDR3 is made up of 11 amino acids.

The chain combines TRBV11-1 with TRBJ2-1, with TRBD2 matching over 8 bases. V shed 1 base, J shed 1 base, and the junction held 6 bases outside the gene matches. Germline values: CDR1 SGHAT, CDR2 FQDESV (reference sequence). The CDR3 is made up of 17 amino acids. CDR3: CASSLDLGTRSYNEQFF. In DNA form, the CDR3 reads TGTGCCAGCAGCTTAGATTTGGGGACTAGATCCTACAATGAGCAGTTCTTC.

The gene calls are TRBV7-9 and TRBJ1-1, with D hard to call. The CDR3 length is 14 residues. V dropped 1 base and J dropped 7 bases, with 13 bases sitting between them. From germline, CDR1 is SEHNR and CDR2 FQNEAQ (reference sequence). The CDR3 protein is CASSLVWGPIEAFF. Written as DNA, the CDR3 is TGTGCCAGCAGCTTAGTTTGGGGTCCCATTGAAGCTTTCTTT. The variable domain in full, completed from reference TRBV7-9 and TRBJ1-1, reads DTGVSQNPRHKITKRGQNVTFRCDPISEHNRLYWYRQTLGQGPEFLTYFQNEAQLEKSRLLSDRFSAERPKGSFSTLEIQRTEQGDSAMYLCASSLVWGPIEAFFGQGTRLTVV.

V gene TRBV7-9 combines with J gene TRBJ1-5; 7 nucleotides agree with TRBD1. The V segment lost 5 bases and the J segment 2 bases; nucleotides outside the gene matches: 9. The CDR3 totals 16 residues. Germline V gives CDR1 SEHNR, CDR2 FQNEAQ (reference sequence). The CDR3: CASSPSGGKGNQPQHF. The CDR3 nucleotides read TGTGCCAGCAGCCCATCAGGGGGTAAAGGCAATCAGCCCCAGCATTTT.

The J gene is TRBJ2-7, the V gene TRBV6-5; D ambiguous. The CDR3 length is 15 residues. Germline assignment: CDR1 MNHEY and CDR2 SVGAGI. Between the trimmed V and J ends, which lost 8 bases and 1 base, there was a span of 18 bases. CDR3 sequence reads: CASSSLSVNSYEQYF. The CDR3 DNA reads as TGTGCCAGCTCGAGTCTTTCCGTAAATTCCTACGAGCAGTACTTC.

V is TRBV28 and J is TRBJ1-1, with D tentatively TRBD1 (5 bases). V gave up 8 bases and J gave up 9 bases, with 10 bases separating them. The CDR3 extends over 10 amino acids. Germline CDR1 reads MDHEN; CDR2 reads SYDVKM. CDR3 sequence reads: CASQRQKAFF. The CDR3 DNA is TGTGCCAGCCAAAGACAGAAAGCTTTCTTT. Full variable domain (remainder filled in from reference TRBV28 and TRBJ1-1): DVKVTQSSRYLVKRTGEKVFLECVQDMDHENMFWYRQDPGLGLRLIYFSYDVKMKEKGDIPEGYSVSREKKERFSLILESASTNQTSMYLCASQRQKAFFGQGTRLTVV.

This chain links TRBV27 with TRBJ2-3; 13 bases match TRBD2. This CDR3 spans 12 amino acids. With 10 bases clipped from V and 14 bases from J, the junction kept 9 bases outside the gene matches. Germline V gene lookup returns CDR1 MNHEY and CDR2 SMNVEV (reference sequence). CDR3 nucleotide sequence: TGTGCCACAATGAGGACTAGCGGGAGAATGTATTTT. It encodes CATMRTSGRMYF.

This sequence joins TRBV7-3 and TRBJ2-1; D might be TRBD2 (6 bases). Germline V lookup: CDR1 SGHTA, CDR2 FQGTGA. V lost 5 bases to trimming and J lost 4 bases, with 12 bases between them. This CDR3 comprises 14 residues. CDR3 in amino acids: CASSRSGPYNEQFF. The CDR3 nucleotides read TGTGCCAGCAGCCGTAGCGGACCTTACAATGAGCAGTTCTTC. The whole variable domain, remainder taken from reference TRBV7-3 and TRBJ2-1, is GAGVSQTPSNKVTEKGKYVELRCDPISGHTALYWYRQSLGQGPEFLIYFQGTGAADDSGLPNDRFFAVRPEGSVSTLKIQRTERGDSAVYLCASSRSGPYNEQFFGPGTRLTVL.

The rearrangement uses TRBV27 and TRBJ2-4; weak D call: TRBD2 (6 bases). The CDR3 is 15 amino acids. V dropped 5 bases and J dropped 7 bases, with 18 bases sitting between them. Germline CDR1 MNHEY, CDR2 SMNVEV (reference sequence). The CDR3 bases are TGTGCCAGCAGTAAACCGAACGAACTAGCCAACATTCAGTACTTC. Translation gives CASSKPNELANIQYF.

The chain combines TRBV27 with TRBJ2-7; TRBD1 agrees at 9 bases. CDR3 length: 15 amino acids. With V trimmed by 5 bases and J by 4 bases, 9 bases remained unmatched. Germline CDR1 is MNHEY and CDR2 is SMNVEV (reference sequence). For the CDR3, the DNA is TGTGCCAGCAGTCTGCCGGGACAGGGTTTGTACGAGCAGTACTTC. Protein: CASSLPGQGLYEQYF.